The next 21 T cell receptor beta chains were all read from a single sample in a study of Graves' ophthalmopathy and Graves' hyperthyroidism. RNA transcripts were the template, and TCR beta CDR3 regions were amplified from them. In the first round, RT-PCR was carried out with HTBI primers, and a multiplex PCR formed the second round. TCRdb independently ran MiXCR on the multiplex PCR reads; one entry per CDR3 protein. This sample has around 400,000 distinct CDR3 sequences, with around 20% found just once. Sequencing input: peripheral blood. These receptors originate from a woman younger than 30 with Graves' ophthalmopathy.

This clonotype was detected many times. The V gene is TRBV7-2, the J gene TRBJ2-7; perhaps TRBD1 as D (6 bases). The CDR3 is 14 residues long. Looked up from germline, CDR1 is SGHTA and CDR2 is FQGNSA. V was pared by 2 bases and J by 0 bases, with 8 bases between. The CDR3 region is CASSLTTGSYEQYF. CDR3 DNA: TGTGCCAGCAGCTTAACGACAGGCTCCTACGAGCAGTACTTC.

In its sample, this clonotype was seen many times. V gene TRBV19 combines with J gene TRBJ1-1, with a weak D call TRBD1 (5 bases). V was shortened by 5 bases and J by 1 base, with 11 bases between the two germline ends. The germline V gene has CDR1 LNHDA and CDR2 SQIVND (reference sequence). The CDR3 extends over 14 amino acids. The CDR3 region is CASSSGTANTEAFF. The DNA of the CDR3 is TGTGCCAGTAGTTCAGGGACGGCGAACACTGAAGCTTTCTTT.

Only a few counts were recorded for this clonotype. A much larger clone sits a single nucleotide away, making a read error possible. The conserved final phenylalanine or tryptophan is absent from the CDR3, which likely points to a read error. The rearrangement uses TRBV30 and TRBJ1-1; tentative D call: TRBD1 (5 bases). The CDR3 has 14 residues. In germline, CDR1 is GTSNPN, CDR2 SVGIG (reference sequence). The V end was cut by 3 bases, the J end by 4 bases, with 15 bases between. The CDR3 sequence is CAWSRLRVGTEAFL. CDR3 DNA: TGTGCCTGGAGCCGACTCAGGGTGGGCACTGAAGCTTTCCTT.

This sequence joins TRBV28 and TRBJ2-7; D not resolved. V lost 5 bases and J lost 2, with 13 bases in between. CDR1 MDHEN and CDR2 SYDVKM come from the germline V gene. The CDR3 extends over 14 amino acids. The CDR3 DNA follows: TGTGCCAGCAGTGATCGCAGGCTGGCCTACGAGCAGTACTTC. It specifies CASSDRRLAYEQYF.

This clonotype was counted at least ten times. V is TRBV6-5 and J is TRBJ2-2; TRBD1 is a possible D gene (5 bases). The CDR3 covers 14 residues. Germline CDR1 and CDR2: MNHEY and SVGAGI. V was cut by 5 bases and J by 7 bases, with 14 bases left in between. The CDR3 loop is CASSQGRAVGELFF. CDR3 bases: TGTGCCAGCAGTCAGGGCAGGGCCGTCGGGGAGCTGTTTTTT.

This clonotype has at least ten counts. The V gene is TRBV7-2, the J gene TRBJ2-5; 8 positions match TRBD2. There are 16 residues in the CDR3. The V gene's germline CDR1 is SGHTA and CDR2 FQGNSA. V dropped 3 bases and J dropped 2; count of bases not matched to a gene: 8. CDR3 region: CASSFQAGANQETQYF. The CDR3 DNA reads TGTGCCAGCAGCTTCCAAGCGGGGGCCAATCAAGAGACCCAGTACTTC.

This clonotype has ten or more counts. CDR3 residues: CSALETQGDYGYTF. In DNA, the CDR3 is TGCAGTGCTCTCGAAACGCAGGGGGACTATGGCTACACCTTC. The V and J genes are TRBV20-1 and TRBJ1-2, with 7 bases lining up with TRBD1. Trimming removed 5 bases from V and 3 bases from J; junction bases left unmatched: 9. Germline V lookup: CDR1 DFQATT, CDR2 SNEGSKA (reference sequence). The CDR3 is 14 residues long.

This clonotype was counted at least ten times. This sequence joins TRBV7-2 and TRBJ2-5; maybe TRBD2 (6 bases). The germline V gene encodes CDR1 SGHTA and CDR2 FQGNSA. The V gene lost 3 bases and the J gene lost 8 bases, with 19 bases spanning the gap. CDR3 length: 15 residues. CDR3 coding DNA: TGTGCCAGCAGCTTTCGTTCGGGACTCGGGGGAACCCAGTACTTC. Translated: CASSFRSGLGGTQYF.

In this sample, this clonotype turned up many times. The J gene is TRBJ2-2, the V gene TRBV14; a weak D match, TRBD2 (5 bases). The CDR3 is 16 amino acids. Germline V gives CDR1 SGHDN, CDR2 FVKESK. V shed 0 bases and J shed 3 bases, with 11 bases lying between them. This chain's CDR3 is CASSQDRRGYTGELFF. CDR3 coding DNA: TGTGCCAGCAGCCAAGATAGACGGGGTTACACCGGGGAGCTGTTTTTT.

The table lists this clonotype with many counts. The V gene is TRBV11-2, the J gene TRBJ2-2; unclear D gene. Per germline, CDR1 SGHAT and CDR2 FQNNGV. Trimming cost V 1 base and J 6 bases, with 18 bases left between them. The CDR3 consists of 17 residues. The CDR3, as DNA: TGTGCCAGCAGCTTAGTAGGGCAAGTAAACTACCCCGGGGAGCTGTTTTTT. Amino acid sequence: CASSLVGQVNYPGELFF.

There are many counts of this clonotype. The chain joins TRBV6-5 to TRBJ1-6; 9 bases agree with TRBD1. CDR3 length: 16 residues. The ends lost 6 bases at V and 7 bases at J; junction bases unmatched: 10. Germline V gene sequence: CDR1 MNHEY, CDR2 SVGAGI. CDR3 protein: CASRSTGGGTNSPLHF. The CDR3 nucleotides read TGTGCCAGCAGGTCAACAGGGGGCGGCACAAATTCACCCCTCCACTTT.

This clonotype was counted ten times or more. The V call is TRBV6-4, the J call TRBJ2-5; D perhaps matches TRBD1 (5 bases). Germline V gene sequence: CDR1 MRHNA, CDR2 SNTAGT. The CDR3 has 18 amino acids. Trimming removed 5 bases from V and 0 bases from J, with 22 bases in between. The CDR3 here is CASSLGDSRPLYQETQYF. The CDR3 DNA is TGTGCCAGCAGTCTCGGAGACAGTCGCCCTTTGTACCAAGAGACCCAGTACTTC.

This clonotype was found many times. This sequence joins TRBV27 and TRBJ2-5; D tentatively fits TRBD1 or TRBD2 (5 bases each). The V and J ends lost 5 bases and 5 bases respectively, with 15 bases between them. Germline CDR1 reads MNHEY; CDR2 reads SMNVEV (reference sequence). This CDR3 region has 14 residues. The CDR3 DNA reads as TGTGCCAGCAGTCCGGCCGGGACCTTCGAGACCCAGTACTTC. Its protein product is CASSPAGTFETQYF.

This chain uses TRBV7-2 with TRBJ1-6, with D maybe TRBD1 (6 bases). The CDR3 totals 17 residues. Germline CDR1 and CDR2: SGHTA and FQGNSA. Trimming left V 6 bases short and J 0 bases short, with 15 bases between. The CDR3 spells CASRYRATFSYNSPLHF. The CDR3 DNA reads as TGTGCCAGCAGGTACAGGGCCACATTCTCCTATAATTCACCCCTCCACTTT.

This chain joins TRBV30 and TRBJ1-6; D may be TRBD1 (6 bases). The CDR3 has 17 residues. Trimming stripped 1 base from V and 7 bases from J, with 20 bases between. Germline values: CDR1 GTSNPN, CDR2 SVGIG (reference sequence). The CDR3 DNA sequence: TGTGCCTGGAGTGAACGGAGCCCGGGACAAGGCAATTCACCCCTCCACTTT. Amino acids: CAWSERSPGQGNSPLHF. Looking up the rest from reference TRBV30 and TRBJ1-6 gives the full variable domain: SQTIHQWPATLVQPVGSPLSLECTVEGTSNPNLYWYRQAAGRGLQLLFYSVGIGQISSEVPQNLSASRPQDRQFILSSKKLLLSDSGFYLCAWSERSPGQGNSPLHFGNGTRLTVT.

This clonotype came up many times. V and J are TRBV6-2 or TRBV6-3 and TRBJ2-7, with D possibly matching TRBD2 (5 bases). The CDR3 runs to 16 residues. CDR1 is MNHEY and CDR2 is SVGEGT in the germline V gene. Trimming cost V 4 bases and J 3 bases, with 19 bases left between them. This CDR3 is CASSSSLSGKNYEQYF. The CDR3, as DNA: TGTGCCAGCAGTTCCAGCCTGTCGGGAAAGAACTACGAGCAGTACTTC.

The chain has TRBV7-9 and TRBJ1-6; no definite D call. Germline assignment: CDR1 SEHNR and CDR2 FQNEAQ (reference sequence). V lost 8 bases and J lost 7, with 12 bases in between. The CDR3 consists of 13 residues. The CDR3 DNA reads as TGTGCCAGCCAAGGACGGGGAAATTCACCCCTCCACTTT. Amino acids: CASQGRGNSPLHF.

This clonotype was picked up many times. The chain joins TRBV6-2 or TRBV6-3 to TRBJ1-6; D is undetermined. Looked up from germline, CDR1 is MNHEY and CDR2 is SVGEGT. V lost 10 bases and J 4 bases, leaving 20 bases between the germline ends. The CDR3 consists of 16 residues. The CDR3 sequence is CATSERQPDYNSPLHF. CDR3 DNA: TGTGCCACCTCCGAACGGCAGCCGGATTATAATTCACCCCTCCACTTT.

The chain combines TRBV30 with TRBJ2-7; D gene ambiguous. V was pared by 5 bases and J by 4 bases, with 9 bases between. This CDR3 is 11 amino acids long. Per the germline V gene, CDR1 is GTSNPN and CDR2 is SVGIG (reference sequence). The CDR3 nucleotides are TGTGCCTGGGGGGAACTGTACGAGCAGTACTTC. This sequence encodes CAWGELYEQYF.

This clonotype was detected ten times or more. This CDR3 reads CAAQLLPPGELFF. The DNA for the CDR3 is TGTGCCGCGCAGCTACTTCCCCCCGGGGAGCTGTTTTTT. V usage is TRBV6-2 or TRBV6-3 and J usage is TRBJ2-2, with unresolved D. Germline CDR1 MNHEY, CDR2 SVGEGT. Trimming took off 11 bases at V and 6 bases at J, with 16 bases between the two ends. The CDR3 has 13 amino acids.

In this sample, this clonotype turned up many times. The chain joins TRBV7-9 to TRBJ2-7; D possibly corresponds to TRBD2 (5 bases). The V gene's germline CDR1 is SEHNR and CDR2 FQNEAQ (reference sequence). The V gene lost 8 bases and the J gene lost 2 bases, with 19 bases spanning the gap. This CDR3 has 15 amino acids. The CDR3 nucleotides read TGTGCCAGCGGCCCTGCGGGCAAAAAAGCCTACGAGCAGTACTTC. It codes for CASGPAGKKAYEQYF.